This T cell receptor beta chain appears in the sequencing data of a study of T cell responses to AZD1222 COVID-19 vaccine. Findings and caveats of the study: CD4 TCRs covered the whole spike, strongest at regions 160-218 and 743-854. Reports indicate that nearly half of spike-specific TCRs are directed at unmutated variant regions.

Deletions cut 1 base from V and 6 bases from J, with 10 bases between. The V gene's germline CDR1 is SGHTA and CDR2 FQGNSA. The CDR3 contains 14 residues. Second-dose intervals near 4 or 12 weeks were combined. TCRdb keeps only in-frame clones here, not all; method: immunoSEQ multiplex PCR. The sample carries roughly 180,000 clones, roughly 92% recorded once. Details on this clone: Its specificity is unknown.

Sequencing used peripheral blood, obtained 28 days after the second AZD1222 dose. The TCR originated in an adult who received the AZD1222 COVID-19 vaccine. J is TRBJ1-5 and V is TRBV7-2; D is possibly TRBD1 (5 bases). In DNA form, the CDR3 reads TGTGCCAGCAGCTTAGTGCGGGGGATTCAGCCCCAGCATTTT. Translated, it gives CASSLVRGIQPQHF.